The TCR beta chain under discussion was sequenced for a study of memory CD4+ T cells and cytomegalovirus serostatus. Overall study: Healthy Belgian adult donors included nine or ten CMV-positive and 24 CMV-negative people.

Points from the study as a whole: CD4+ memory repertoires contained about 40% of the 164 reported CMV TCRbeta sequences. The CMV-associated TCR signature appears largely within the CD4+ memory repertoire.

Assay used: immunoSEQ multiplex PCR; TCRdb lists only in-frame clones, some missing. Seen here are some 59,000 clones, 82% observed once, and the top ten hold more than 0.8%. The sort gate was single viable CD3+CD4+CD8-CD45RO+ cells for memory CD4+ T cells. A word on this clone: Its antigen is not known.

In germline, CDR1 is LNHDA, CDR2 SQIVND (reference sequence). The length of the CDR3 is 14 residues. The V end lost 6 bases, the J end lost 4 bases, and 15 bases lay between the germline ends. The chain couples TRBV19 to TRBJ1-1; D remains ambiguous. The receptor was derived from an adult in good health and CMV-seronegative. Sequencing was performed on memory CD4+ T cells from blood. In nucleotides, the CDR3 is TGTGCCAGTAGAACGGGCAGATCGGGCACTGAAGCTTTCTTT. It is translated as CASRTGRSGTEAFF.